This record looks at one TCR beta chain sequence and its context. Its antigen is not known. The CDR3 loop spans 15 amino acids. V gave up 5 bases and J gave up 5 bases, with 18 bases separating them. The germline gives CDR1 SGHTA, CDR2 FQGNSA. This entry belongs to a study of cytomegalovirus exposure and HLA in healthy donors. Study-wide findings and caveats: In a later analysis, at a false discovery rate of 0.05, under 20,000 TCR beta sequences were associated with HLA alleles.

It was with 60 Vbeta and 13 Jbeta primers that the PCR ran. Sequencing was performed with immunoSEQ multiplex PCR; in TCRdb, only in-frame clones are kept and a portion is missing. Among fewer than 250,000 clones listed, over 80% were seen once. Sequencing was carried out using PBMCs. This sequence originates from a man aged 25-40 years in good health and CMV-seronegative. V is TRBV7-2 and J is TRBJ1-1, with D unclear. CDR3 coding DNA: TGTGCCAGCAGCATCGGACCTAGCGCAGGAACTGAAGCTTTCTTT. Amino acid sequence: CASSIGPSAGTEAFF.